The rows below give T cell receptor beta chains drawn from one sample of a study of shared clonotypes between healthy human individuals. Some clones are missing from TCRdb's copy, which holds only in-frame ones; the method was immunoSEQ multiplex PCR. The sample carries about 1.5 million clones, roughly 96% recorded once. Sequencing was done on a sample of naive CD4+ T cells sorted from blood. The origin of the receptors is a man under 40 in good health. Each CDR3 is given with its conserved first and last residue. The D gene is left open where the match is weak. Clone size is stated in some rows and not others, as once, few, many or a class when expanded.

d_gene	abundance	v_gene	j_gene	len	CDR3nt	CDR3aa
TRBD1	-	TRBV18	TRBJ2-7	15	TGTGCCAGCTCACCACCGGACAGGGGGCTGTACGAGCAGTACTTC	CASSPPDRGLYEQYF
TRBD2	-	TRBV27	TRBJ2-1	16	TGTGCCAGCAGTCTTACACGGGTAGCGGGTGGGAATGAGCAGTTCTTC	CASSLTRVAGGNEQFF
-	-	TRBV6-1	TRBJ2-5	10	TGTGCCAGCCGTCAAGAGACCCAGTACTTC	CASRQETQYF
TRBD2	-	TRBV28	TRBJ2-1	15	TGTGCCAGCAGTTCCTCCAGCGGGGCCTACAATGAGCAGTTCTTC	CASSSSSGAYNEQFF
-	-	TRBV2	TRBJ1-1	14	TGTGCCAGCAAGCTGGCCAGGTTGAACACTGAAGCTTTCTTT	CASKLARLNTEAFF
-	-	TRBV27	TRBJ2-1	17	TGTGCCAGCACTCCGAGAAGACAACTCCTCTCCTACAATGAGCAGTTCTTC	CASTPRRQLLSYNEQFF
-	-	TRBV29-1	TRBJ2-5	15	TGCAGCGTTGAACGAGGTAGTCTGGGCGGCGAGACCCAGTACTTC	CSVERGSLGGETQYF
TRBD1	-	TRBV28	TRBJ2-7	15	TGTGCCAGCACTGGGACAGGCGCTAAAATCTACGAGCAGTACTTC	CASTGTGAKIYEQYF
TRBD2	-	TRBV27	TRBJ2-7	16	TGTGCCAGCAGTTTAGGAGCGGGGTTCCAGTCCTACGAGCAGTACTTC	CASSLGAGFQSYEQYF
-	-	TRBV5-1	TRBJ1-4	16	TGCGCCAGCAGCTTTGGGCAGGGCCCTAAGAAAGAAAAACTGTTTTTT	CASSFGQGPKKEKLFF
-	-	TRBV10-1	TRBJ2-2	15	TGCGCCAGCAGTGCGAGAGACCCACCCACCGGGGAGCTGTTTTTT	CASSARDPPTGELFF
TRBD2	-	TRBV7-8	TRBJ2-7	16	TGTGCCAGCAGCTTACGCCTAGCGGGAATGTCCTACGAGCAGTACTTC	CASSLRLAGMSYEQYF
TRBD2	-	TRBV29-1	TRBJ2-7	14	TGCAGCGCCGAGCCTACTAGCGGGATTTACGAGCAGTACTTC	CSAEPTSGIYEQYF
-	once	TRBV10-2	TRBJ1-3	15	TGCGCCAGCAGTGACCGAGGGAGAGGCGGAAACACCATATATTTT	CASSDRGRGGNTIYF
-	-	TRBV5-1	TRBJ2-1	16	TGCGCCAGCAGCTTGGCCGGCCTTGCAGGTTACAATGAGCAGTTCTTC	CASSLAGLAGYNEQFF
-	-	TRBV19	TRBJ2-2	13	TGTGCCAGTAGTACCTATCTAGCCGGGGAGCTGTTTTTT	CASSTYLAGELFF
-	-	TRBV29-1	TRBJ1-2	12	TGCAGCGTTGGGGGGATGGGTGATGGCTACACCTTC	CSVGGMGDGYTF
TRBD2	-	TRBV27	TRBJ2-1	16	TGTGCCAGCAGGATACGAACCGGGACTAGGGTCTATGAGCAGTTCTTC	CASRIRTGTRVYEQFF
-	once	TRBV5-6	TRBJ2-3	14	TGTGCCAGCAGCCCGGGGCTGAGCACAGATACGCAGTATTTT	CASSPGLSTDTQYF
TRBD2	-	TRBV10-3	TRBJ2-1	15	TGTGCCATCAGTGAATGGCTAGCGGGAGTTCGGGAGCAGTTCTTC	CAISEWLAGVREQFF
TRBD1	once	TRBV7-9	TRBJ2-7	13	TGTGCCAGCAGCTTAGCAGGAGCAGGGACAGAGTACTTC	CASSLAGAGTEYF
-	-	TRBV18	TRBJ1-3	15	TGTGCCAGCTCACCAAGGCAGGGCTCTGGAAACACCATATATTTT	CASSPRQGSGNTIYF
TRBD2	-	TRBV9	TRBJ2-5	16	TGTGCCAGCAGCGCCGGACTAGCGGGAGACACTAAGACCCAGTACTTC	CASSAGLAGDTKTQYF
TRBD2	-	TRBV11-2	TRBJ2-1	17	TGTGCCAGCAGCTCCCACCTTGGGCGGGAGGGGGGCAATGAGCAGTTCTTC	CASSSHLGREGGNEQFF
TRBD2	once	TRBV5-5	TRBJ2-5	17	TGTGCCAGCAGCACCACGGGAGGACTAGGGGCTGGTGAGACCCAGTACTTC	CASSTTGGLGAGETQYF
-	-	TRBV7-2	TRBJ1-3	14	TGTGCCAGCAGCTTCACAGGGACGGGAAACACCATATATTTT	CASSFTGTGNTIYF
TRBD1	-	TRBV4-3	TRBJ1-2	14	TGCGCCAGCAGTCTGACAGGGGGCGCGGGGGGCTACACCTTC	CASSLTGGAGGYTF
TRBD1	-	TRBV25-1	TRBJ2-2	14	TGTGCCAGCGCCGGGACAGGCAACACCGGGGAGCTGTTTTTT	CASAGTGNTGELFF
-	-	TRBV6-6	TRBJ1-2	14	TGTGCCAGCAGTTACCCCAGGGATGTCTTTGGCTACACCTTC	CASSYPRDVFGYTF
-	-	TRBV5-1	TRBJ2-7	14	TGCGCCAGCAGCTTGGGGACCGAAGCCTACGAGCAGTACTTC	CASSLGTEAYEQYF
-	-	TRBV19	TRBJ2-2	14	TGTGCCAGTAGTACAACCCCAGGGACCGGGGAGCTGTTTTTT	CASSTTPGTGELFF
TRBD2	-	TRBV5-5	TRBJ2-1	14	TGTGCCAGCAGCTTAGGACTAGCGAACAATGAGCAGTTCTTC	CASSLGLANNEQFF